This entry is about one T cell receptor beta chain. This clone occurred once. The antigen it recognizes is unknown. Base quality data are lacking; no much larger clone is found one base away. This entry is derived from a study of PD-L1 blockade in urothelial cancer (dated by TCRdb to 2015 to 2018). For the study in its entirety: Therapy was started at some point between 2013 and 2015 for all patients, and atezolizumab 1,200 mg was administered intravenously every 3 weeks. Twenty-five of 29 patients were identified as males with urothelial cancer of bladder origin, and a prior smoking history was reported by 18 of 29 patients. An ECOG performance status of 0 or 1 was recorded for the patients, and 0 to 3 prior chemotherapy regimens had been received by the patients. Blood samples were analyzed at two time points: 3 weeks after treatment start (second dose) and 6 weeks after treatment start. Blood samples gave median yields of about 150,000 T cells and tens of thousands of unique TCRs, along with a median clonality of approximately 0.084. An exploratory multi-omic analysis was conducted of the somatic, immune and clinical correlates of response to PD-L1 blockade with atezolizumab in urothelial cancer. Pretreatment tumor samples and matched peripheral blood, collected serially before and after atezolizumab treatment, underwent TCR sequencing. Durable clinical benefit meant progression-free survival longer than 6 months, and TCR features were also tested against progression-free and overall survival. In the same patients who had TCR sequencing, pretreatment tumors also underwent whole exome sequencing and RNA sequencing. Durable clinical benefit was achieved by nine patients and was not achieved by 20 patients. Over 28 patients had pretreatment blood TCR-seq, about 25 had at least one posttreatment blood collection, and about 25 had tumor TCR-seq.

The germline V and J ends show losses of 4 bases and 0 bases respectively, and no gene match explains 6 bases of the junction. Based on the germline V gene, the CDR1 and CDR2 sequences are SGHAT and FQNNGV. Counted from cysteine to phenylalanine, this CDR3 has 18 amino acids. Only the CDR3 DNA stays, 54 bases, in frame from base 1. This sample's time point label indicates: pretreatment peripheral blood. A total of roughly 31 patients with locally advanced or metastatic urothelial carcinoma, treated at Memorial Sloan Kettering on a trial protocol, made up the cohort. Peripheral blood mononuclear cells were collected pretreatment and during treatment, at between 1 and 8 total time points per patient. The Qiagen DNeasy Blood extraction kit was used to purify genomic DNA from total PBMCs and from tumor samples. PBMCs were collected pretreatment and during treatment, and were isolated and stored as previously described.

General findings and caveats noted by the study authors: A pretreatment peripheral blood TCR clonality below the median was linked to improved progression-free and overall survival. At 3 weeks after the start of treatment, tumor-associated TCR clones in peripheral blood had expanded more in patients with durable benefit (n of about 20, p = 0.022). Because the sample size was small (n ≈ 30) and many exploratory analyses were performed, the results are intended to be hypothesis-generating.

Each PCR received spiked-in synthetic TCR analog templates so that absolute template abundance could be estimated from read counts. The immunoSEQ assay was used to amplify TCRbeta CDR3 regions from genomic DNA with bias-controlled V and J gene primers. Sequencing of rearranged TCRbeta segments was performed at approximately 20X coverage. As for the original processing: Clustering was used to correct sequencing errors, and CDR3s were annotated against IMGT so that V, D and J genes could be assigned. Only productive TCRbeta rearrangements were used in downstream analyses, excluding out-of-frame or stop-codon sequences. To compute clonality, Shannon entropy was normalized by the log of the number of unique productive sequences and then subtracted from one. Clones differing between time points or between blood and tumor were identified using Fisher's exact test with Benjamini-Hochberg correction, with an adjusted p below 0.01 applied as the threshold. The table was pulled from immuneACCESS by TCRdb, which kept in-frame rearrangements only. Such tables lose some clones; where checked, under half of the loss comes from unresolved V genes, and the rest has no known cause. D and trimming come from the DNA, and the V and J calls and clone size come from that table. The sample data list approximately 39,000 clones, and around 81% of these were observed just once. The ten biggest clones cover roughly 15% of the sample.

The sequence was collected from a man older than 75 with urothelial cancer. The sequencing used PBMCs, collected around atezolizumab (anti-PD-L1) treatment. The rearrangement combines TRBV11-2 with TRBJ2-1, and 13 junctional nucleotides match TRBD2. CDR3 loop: CASSSTSGRPSSYNEQFF. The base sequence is TGTGCCAGCAGCTCGACTAGCGGGAGGCCGAGCTCCTACAATGAGCAGTTCTTC.